The 9 T cell receptor beta chains in this list originate from one sample, sequenced in a study of early T cells in non-severe SARS-CoV-2 infection (dated by TCRdb to the early 2020s). To prepare the library, 5' RACE was applied. TCRdb records NextSeq 500 as the sequencer. TCRdb reprocessing: public reads trimmed at Q25 with fastp, clones called with MiXCR, in-frame beta chains kept. Rows with a matching CDR3 protein are joined into one entry that keeps the most common DNA and genes. This sample lists tens of thousands of distinct CDR3 sequences; roughly 10% were detected once. Of the sample, roughly a tenth falls within the top ten clones. Specimen: whole blood. These receptors were collected from an adult who was a healthcare worker with PCR-confirmed SARS-CoV-2 infection or an uninfected control (not recorded which).

This clonotype was seen only a few times. The chain employs TRBV5-1 and TRBJ2-1; 7 bases are a match to TRBD2. CDR1 SGHRS and CDR2 YFSETQ come from the germline V gene. Trimming at V came to 7 bases and at J to 5 bases, leaving 9 bases not matched to a gene. The CDR3 is 14 residues long. CDR3 in DNA: TGCGCCAGCGCCATAAGGCTAGCGGACAATGAGCAGTTCTTC. This translates into CASAIRLADNEQFF.

By share, this clonotype counts as medium-sized. The chain combines TRBV5-4 with TRBJ2-5; 7 nucleotides align to TRBD2. This CDR3 is 16 amino acids long. V shed 5 bases and J 1 base; nucleotides not matched to a gene: 11. Germline lookup yields CDR1 SGHNT and CDR2 YYREEE (reference sequence). The CDR3 loop is CASSYETSPSQETQYF. In DNA form, the CDR3 reads TGTGCCAGCAGTTACGAGACTAGCCCTTCCCAAGAGACCCAGTACTTC. Drawing the rest from reference TRBV5-4 and TRBJ2-5, the complete variable domain is ETGVTQSPTHLIKTRGQQVTLRCSSQSGHNTVSWYQQALGQGPQFIFQYYREEENGRGNFPPRFSGLQFPNYSSELNVNALELDDSALYLCASSYETSPSQETQYFGPGTRLLVL.

The rearrangement joins TRBV24-1 to TRBJ1-4; no clear D. The CDR3 contains 13 residues. V dropped 4 bases and J dropped 4 bases, with 6 bases sitting between them. CDR1 is KGHDR and CDR2 is SFDVKD in the germline V gene. CDR3: CATSDGGNEKLFF. The CDR3 nucleotides read TGTGCCACCAGTGACGGCGGTAATGAAAAACTGTTTTTT.

The V gene is TRBV5-1, the J gene TRBJ2-1, with 7 bases that match TRBD2. The germline CDR1 and CDR2 sequences are SGHRS and YFSETQ. The CDR3 is made up of 14 amino acids. The ends lost 4 bases at V and 7 bases at J; junction bases unmatched: 8. CDR3 amino acids: CASSISGAGNEQFF. The DNA for the CDR3 is TGCGCCAGCAGCATAAGCGGGGCTGGGAATGAGCAGTTCTTC.

In its sample, this clonotype was seen a few times. The rearrangement links TRBV20-1 to TRBJ1-1, with D uncertain. The V and J ends lost 6 bases and 1 base respectively, with 6 bases between them. The germline gives CDR1 DFQATT, CDR2 SNEGSKA (reference sequence). This CDR3 has 11 amino acids. CDR3 amino acids: CSAPENTEAFF. The CDR3 DNA sequence: TGCAGTGCACCAGAGAACACTGAAGCTTTCTTT.

There are many counts of this clonotype. This chain uses TRBV12-3 or TRBV12-4 with TRBJ2-3; maybe TRBD2 (5 bases). There are 15 residues in the CDR3. V gave up 4 bases and J gave up 4 bases, with 15 bases separating them. The CDR3 loop is CASSSPRLGADTQYF. The DNA for the CDR3 is TGTGCCAGCAGTTCACCTCGTCTGGGAGCAGATACGCAGTATTTT.

The chain combines TRBV5-1 with TRBJ1-6; D is unclear. Germline CDR1 SGHRS, CDR2 YFSETQ. Between the trimmed V and J ends, which lost 1 base and 7 bases, there was a span of 9 bases. This CDR3 spans 14 amino acids. CDR3: CASSLRWQNSPLHF. In DNA, the CDR3 is TGCGCCAGCAGCTTGAGATGGCAGAATTCACCCCTCCACTTT.

A few counts support this clonotype. V is TRBV10-2 and J is TRBJ2-2, with 10 bases matching TRBD1. CDR1 WSHSY and CDR2 SAAADI come from the germline V gene. The V segment lost 6 bases and the J segment 5 bases; nucleotides outside the gene matches: 3. The CDR3 spans 14 residues. CDR3 coding DNA: TGCGCCAGCAGACCGGGACAGGGGACCGGGGAGCTGTTTTTT. Its translation is CASRPGQGTGELFF.

The table lists this clonotype with a few counts. V usage is TRBV6-5 and J usage is TRBJ2-1; 11 nucleotides align to TRBD2. With V trimmed by 6 bases and J by 7 bases, 11 bases remained unmatched. Germline assignment: CDR1 MNHEY and CDR2 SVGAGI. The CDR3 spans 16 residues. The CDR3 bases are TGTGCCAGCAGAGACTTAGCGGGAGGGATTGGGAATGAGCAGTTCTTC. It encodes CASRDLAGGIGNEQFF.